These 20 T cell receptor gamma chains were all obtained from the same sample, sequenced in a study of human gamma delta and Vdelta1 T cells. TCRdb re-called clones from the PCR reads via CATT. The sample lists roughly 4,500 gamma-chain clones, less than 35% occurring once. No antigen has been identified for these receptors. Sequenced material: Vdelta1 gamma-delta T cells from blood grown in culture (DOT cells). The origin of the receptors is a human donor in good health.

This clone was picked up a small number of times. The chain is built from TRGV8 and TRGJP2. The V gene's germline CDR1 is VENAVY and CDR2 YDSYNSRV. The CDR3 is made up of 13 amino acids. The V and J ends lost 3 bases and 4 bases, in that order; junction bases with no gene match: 2. DNA of the CDR3: TGTGCCACCTGGGATGTTAGTGATTGGATCAAGACGTTT. This sequence encodes CATWDVSDWIKTF.

V usage is TRGV3 and J usage is TRGJ1 or TRGJ2. The germline CDR1 and CDR2 sequences are VTNTFY and YDVSTARD (reference sequence). V shed 0 bases, J shed 3 bases, and the junction held 8 bases outside the gene matches. The CDR3 runs to 15 residues. This chain's CDR3 is CATWDRPEFYYKKLF. The CDR3 region has the DNA TGTGCCACCTGGGACAGGCCGGAATTTTATTATAAGAAACTCTTT.

The chain joins TRGV5 to TRGJ1 or TRGJ2. Germline CDR1 and CDR2: VINAFY and YDVSNSKD. V was clipped by 0 bases and J by 0 bases; unmatched bases: 8. The length of the CDR3 is 16 residues. The CDR3 DNA reads as TGTGCCACCTGGGACAGGCAGGGAAAGAATTATTATAAGAAACTCTTT. Translation gives CATWDRQGKNYYKKLF.

V and J are TRGV5 and TRGJ1 or TRGJ2. Germline V gene sequence: CDR1 VINAFY, CDR2 YDVSNSKD. The V gene end was trimmed by 5 bases and the J gene end by 11 bases; junction bases not matched to a gene: 3. The CDR3 consists of 9 residues. The CDR3 bases are TGTGCCACCTGGGCCGAGAAACTCTTT. The encoded protein is CATWAEKLF.

J is TRGJ1 or TRGJ2 and V is TRGV3. V lost 0 bases, J lost 4 bases, and 6 bases stayed unmatched. The CDR3 has 14 residues. The germline CDR1 and CDR2 sequences are VTNTFY and YDVSTARD (reference sequence). The CDR3 DNA follows: TGTGCCACCTGGGACAGGCCTCACTATTATAAGAAACTCTTT. Protein: CATWDRPHYYKKLF.

The chain is built from TRGV5 and TRGJ1 or TRGJ2. Losses at the gene ends were 0 bases for V and 8 bases for J; bases not matched to a gene: 4. Looked up from germline, CDR1 is VINAFY and CDR2 is YDVSNSKD. This CDR3 has 12 residues. The CDR3 DNA is TGTGCCACCTGGGACAGGGATCATAAGAAACTCTTT. It yields the protein CATWDRDHKKLF.

The chain employs TRGV2 and TRGJ1 or TRGJ2. Germline loops: CDR1 EGSNGY, CDR2 YDSYNSKV. V was pared by 2 bases and J by 8 bases, with 9 bases of the junction left unmatched. This CDR3 is built from 13 residues. The CDR3 reads CATWDEQNDKKLF. Here the CDR3 DNA reads TGTGCCACCTGGGACGAACAAAACGATAAGAAACTCTTT.

The genes are TRGV5 and TRGJ1 or TRGJ2. CDR1 is VINAFY, CDR2 YDVSNSKD, per germline. This CDR3 has 14 residues. The trim removed 0 bases at V and 5 bases at J, leaving 7 bases unmatched. The chain's CDR3 is CATWDRRIDYKKLF. CDR3 sequence (DNA): TGTGCCACCTGGGACAGGCGAATTGATTATAAGAAACTCTTT.

This clone has only a few counts. This chain joins TRGV4 and TRGJ1 or TRGJ2. J was trimmed by 5 bases and V by 1 base; bases with no gene match: 5. The CDR3 spans 13 residues. The germline V gene encodes CDR1 EGSTGY and CDR2 YDSYTSSV. The CDR3 is CATWDGNNYKKLF. Written as DNA, the CDR3 is TGTGCCACCTGGGATGGAAACAATTATAAGAAACTCTTT.

V usage is TRGV5 and J usage is TRGJP2. Germline trimming cut 6 bases from V and 4 bases from J; bases unmatched to any gene: 5. CDR1 and CDR2 (germline): VINAFY, YDVSNSKD. This CDR3 spans 13 amino acids. CDR3 residues: CATWYPSDWIKTF. The CDR3 bases are TGTGCCACCTGGTACCCTAGTGATTGGATCAAGACGTTT.

By share of the sample, this clone is large (0.1 to 1%). The chain uses TRGV4 and TRGJ1 or TRGJ2. Germline-derived CDR1 and CDR2 are EGSTGY and YDSYTSSV. Losses at the gene ends were 0 bases for V and 1 base for J; bases not matched to a gene: 3. The length of the CDR3 is 14 residues. The CDR3: CATWDGLNYYKKLF. The CDR3 DNA follows: TGTGCCACCTGGGATGGGCTCAATTATTATAAGAAACTCTTT.

V gene TRGV4 combines with J gene TRGJ1 or TRGJ2. Losses at the gene ends were 5 bases for V and 16 bases for J; bases not matched to a gene: 11. CDR1 is EGSTGY, CDR2 YDSYTSSV, per germline. The CDR3 consists of 10 residues. This CDR3 reads CATWARRLLF. The CDR3 DNA reads as TGTGCCACCTGGGCCCGCCGCTTGCTCTTT.

A note on this clone: Other DNA sequences in this sample translate to the same CDR3. This chain connects TRGV2 to TRGJ1 or TRGJ2. CDR1 and CDR2 (germline): EGSNGY, YDSYNSKV. The CDR3 spans 14 residues. The ends lost 1 base at V and 3 bases at J; junction bases unmatched: 6. The CDR3 spells CATWDGLPYYKKLF. Written as DNA, the CDR3 is TGTGCCACCTGGGACGGCCTACCTTATTATAAGAAACTCTTT.

Judged by abundance, this clone is medium-sized. This chain joins TRGV4 and TRGJ1 or TRGJ2. The CDR3 covers 14 residues. V lost 4 bases and J lost 2; bases outside the gene matches: 8. Per the germline V gene, CDR1 is EGSTGY and CDR2 is YDSYTSSV. DNA for the CDR3: TGTGCCACCTGGGACGGTACCTATTATTATAAGAAACTCTTT. This gives the protein CATWDGTYYYKKLF.

V usage is TRGV5 and J usage is TRGJ1 or TRGJ2. Trimming removed 0 bases from V and 5 bases from J; junction bases left unmatched: 7. The CDR3 extends over 14 amino acids. CDR1 is VINAFY, CDR2 YDVSNSKD, per germline. CDR3 protein: CATWDRQYDYKKLF. The CDR3, as DNA: TGTGCCACCTGGGACAGGCAGTACGATTATAAGAAACTCTTT.

V usage is TRGV8 and J usage is TRGJ1 or TRGJ2. Germline CDR1 and CDR2: VENAVY and YDSYNSRV. The CDR3 runs 15 residues. V shed 4 bases, J shed 3 bases, and the junction held 12 bases outside the gene matches. CDR3: CATWDPPRSYYKKLF. As DNA, the CDR3 is TGTGCCACCTGGGACCCTCCCCGGTCTTATTATAAGAAACTCTTT.

This chain connects TRGV2 to TRGJP2. There are 13 residues in the CDR3. Germline V gene lookup returns CDR1 EGSNGY and CDR2 YDSYNSKV. V was clipped by 6 bases and J by 2 bases; unmatched bases: 3. In nucleotides, the CDR3 is TGTGCCACCTGGAAGAGTAGTGATTGGATCAAGACGTTT. Amino acid sequence: CATWKSSDWIKTF.

This clone was picked up a small number of times. The chain employs TRGV5 and TRGJ1 or TRGJ2. Germline V gene lookup returns CDR1 VINAFY and CDR2 YDVSNSKD. This CDR3 region has 13 residues. V lost 2 bases, J lost 2 bases, and 3 bases stayed unmatched. The CDR3, as DNA: TGTGCCACCTGGGACACCCATTATTATAAGAAACTCTTT. Protein product: CATWDTHYYKKLF.

This clone showed up just a few times. A read error is possible here, since a much larger clone lies one base away. Other DNA sequences in this specimen translate into the identical CDR3. This chain joins TRGV2 and TRGJ1 or TRGJ2. In germline, CDR1 is EGSNGY, CDR2 YDSYNSKV. J gave up 0 bases and V 2 bases, and 1 base lay outside the gene matches. This CDR3 has 13 residues. This CDR3 is CATWDANYYKKLF. The CDR3, as DNA: TGTGCCACCTGGGACGCGAATTATTATAAGAAACTCTTT.

This clone occurred a few times. The chain employs TRGV3 and TRGJ1 or TRGJ2. The CDR3 runs 14 residues. Germline V gene data show CDR1 as VTNTFY and CDR2 as YDVSTARD (reference sequence). V dropped 2 bases and J dropped 3; count of bases not matched to a gene: 7. The CDR3 region is CATWDKAGYYKKLF. CDR3 DNA: TGTGCCACCTGGGACAAGGCAGGTTATTATAAGAAACTCTTT.